The rows below give T cell receptor beta chains drawn from one sample of a study of T cell responses to AZD1222 COVID-19 vaccine. The method was immunoSEQ multiplex PCR; TCRdb's version includes in-frame clones alone and lacks a portion of them. The profile shows 150,000 to 200,000 clones, about nine tenths of them singletons. This specimen was peripheral blood, taken 28 days after the second dose of the MenACWY control vaccine. The receptors derive from an adult who received the MenACWY meningococcal vaccine as a control. The CDR3 runs from the conserved cysteine through the conserved F or W. D genes are given only for firm matches. Clone size, where shown, is once, few, many, or a class for clones that have expanded.

abundance	d_gene	v_gene	j_gene	CDR3aa	CDR3nt
NA	NA	TRBV27	TRBJ2-4	CASGPLLAKNIQYF	TGTGCCAGCGGGCCCTTACTAGCCAAAAACATTCAGTACTTC
NA	NA	TRBV19	TRBJ1-2	CASSISLGVLANYGYTF	TGTGCCAGTAGTATCTCGCTAGGGGTCCTAGCTAACTATGGCTACACCTTC
NA	NA	TRBV28	TRBJ1-2	CASSFPHYGYTF	TGTGCCAGCAGTTTCCCGCACTATGGCTACACCTTC
few	NA	TRBV24-1	TRBJ1-6	CATSILTDNSPLHF	TGTGCCACCAGTATTCTGACAGATAATTCACCCCTCCACTTT
once	TRBD1	TRBV7-3	TRBJ2-1	CASSFTGGQEHNEQFF	TGTGCCAGCAGCTTTACAGGCGGACAGGAGCACAATGAGCAGTTCTTC
NA	NA	TRBV5-1	TRBJ2-2	CASSLSRGTGELFF	TGCGCCAGCAGCCTTTCGAGGGGAACCGGGGAGCTGTTTTTT
NA	NA	TRBV5-4	TRBJ2-7	CASSLQGNSYEQYF	TGTGCCAGCAGCTTGCAAGGGAACTCCTACGAGCAGTACTTC
NA	TRBD1	TRBV6-2/TRBV6-3	TRBJ1-2	CASSKTGGGRYGYTF	TGTGCCAGCAGTAAAACAGGGGGCGGACGCTATGGCTACACCTTC
NA	NA	TRBV3-1/TRBV3-2	TRBJ1-5	CASSQDQEGSNQPQHF	TGTGCCAGCAGCCAAGATCAGGAGGGGAGCAATCAGCCCCAGCATTTT
NA	NA	TRBV19	TRBJ1-4	CASSNRASRRRNEKLFF	TGTGCCAGTAGCAACCGGGCCTCACGACGGCGGAATGAAAAACTGTTTTTT
NA	NA	TRBV10-1	TRBJ1-1	CASSESWPGPNTEAFF	TGCGCCAGCAGTGAGTCCTGGCCAGGACCAAACACTGAAGCTTTCTTT
NA	NA	TRBV11-3	TRBJ1-6	CASSLEPTVRPGKPSSPLHF	TGTGCCAGCAGCTTAGAGCCGACGGTTCGACCAGGAAAACCCTCTTCACCCCTCCACTTT
NA	NA	TRBV6-6	TRBJ1-2	CASSYGAGEYGYTF	TGTGCCAGCAGTTACGGAGCGGGGGAATATGGCTACACCTTC
NA	NA	TRBV6-1	TRBJ2-2	CASSEGVADPPGELFF	TGTGCCAGCAGTGAAGGGGTAGCGGACCCCCCCGGGGAGCTGTTTTTT
once	TRBD1	TRBV10-3	TRBJ1-1	CATNLQGDTEAFF	TGTGCCACCAACTTACAGGGGGACACTGAAGCTTTCTTT
NA	TRBD1	TRBV2	TRBJ1-2	CASSEWGQGGDGYTF	TGTGCCAGCAGTGAATGGGGACAGGGCGGGGACGGCTACACCTTC
NA	NA	TRBV7-3	TRBJ1-6	CASSLTGEGSPLHF	TGTGCCAGCAGCTTAACAGGGGAGGGGTCACCCCTCCACTTT
NA	TRBD1	TRBV11-2	TRBJ1-4	CASSPGGQGGEKLFF	TGTGCCAGCAGCCCCGGAGGACAGGGCGGTGAAAAACTGTTTTTT
NA	TRBD2	TRBV6-2/TRBV6-3	TRBJ2-3	CASSWNLLEAGVTDTQYF	TGTGCCAGCAGCTGGAACCTATTGGAGGCGGGAGTCACAGATACGCAGTATTTT
NA	NA	TRBV2	TRBJ2-7	CASSEVAVSSYEQYF	TGTGCCAGCAGTGAGGTGGCGGTGAGCTCCTACGAGCAGTACTTC
NA	NA	TRBV2	TRBJ1-5	CASSEAMDGNQPQHF	TGTGCCAGCAGTGAAGCGATGGACGGGAATCAGCCCCAGCATTTT
once	NA	TRBV28	TRBJ1-2	CASSPMWGMGGYTF	TGTGCCAGCAGTCCTATGTGGGGGATGGGTGGCTACACCTTC
NA	TRBD2	TRBV19	TRBJ2-2	CASSARGGKGELFF	TGTGCCAGTAGTGCCCGCGGGGGGAAGGGGGAGCTGTTTTTT
NA	NA	TRBV19	TRBJ1-5	CASNVRGQPQHF	TGTGCCAGTAACGTTCGCGGTCAGCCCCAGCATTTT
NA	TRBD2	TRBV18	TRBJ2-2	CASSSGTSGVNTGELFF	TGTGCCAGCTCTTCCGGGACTAGCGGGGTGAACACCGGGGAGCTGTTTTTT
NA	TRBD2	TRBV4-2	TRBJ2-7	CASSQDPTSASYEQYF	TGTGCCAGCAGCCAAGACCCGACTAGCGCGTCCTACGAGCAGTACTTC